This entry features one T cell receptor beta chain sequence. Its antigen is not known. The method was immunoSEQ multiplex PCR; TCRdb's version includes in-frame clones alone and lacks a portion of them. The sample consists of more than 80,000 clones, under 80% of them appearing once. This sample is part of a study of shared clonotypes between healthy human individuals. Findings and limits, study-wide: The small donor group covered limited genetic and exposure diversity. Unshared clonotypes carried lower generation probabilities than those common to all four donors. It was only blood that was sampled, and tissue repertoires likely differ. It was observed that approximately 5% of naive CD4 clonotypes were shared across several donors.

The germline V gene encodes CDR1 SQVTM and CDR2 ANQGSEA. V was shortened by 6 bases and J by 0 bases, with 9 bases between the two germline ends. The CDR3 is made up of 13 amino acids. Sequencing used memory CD8+ T cells sorted from blood. Regarding subset: CD45RO+ cells pooled with CCR7-negative TemRA cells. The V and J genes are TRBV29-1 and TRBJ1-3; D perhaps matches TRBD1 (5 bases). The receptor comes from a man under 40 in good health. DNA for the CDR3: TGCAGCGTGACGGGGGACTCTGGAAACACCATATATTTT. Translation gives CSVTGDSGNTIYF.